Reported below is one T cell receptor (beta chain). Measured with immunoSEQ multiplex PCR; TCRdb has only the in-frame clones, and not every one. Of 110,000 to 150,000 clones in the sample, approximately 80% were seen once. The sample is drawn from a study of blood T cell repertoires in COVID-19. The study assigned cohorts using participant-reported clinical history. Exposed enrollees had met someone with a PCR-confirmed or clinician-diagnosed COVID-19 case at some point within the 2 weeks before study entry. Germline assignment: CDR1 SGHRS and CDR2 YFSETQ. Trimming pared 0 bases from V and 3 bases from J, leaving 12 bases between. The CDR3 is 15 residues long.

The chain employs TRBV5-1 and TRBJ1-2; D may be TRBD1 (6 bases). The receptor was isolated from a young woman who had been exposed to COVID-19. The specimen was PBMCs or T cells enriched from blood (not recorded which). DNA for the CDR3: TGCGCCAGCAGCTTGGACAGCGGGGGCTACTATGGCTACACCTTC. Translating it yields CASSLDSGGYYGYTF. Filled out from reference TRBV5-1 and TRBJ1-2, the complete variable domain reads KAGVTQTPRYLIKTRGQQVTLSCSPISGHRSVSWYQQTPGQGLQFLFEYFSETQRNKGNFPGRFSGRQFSNSRSEMNVSTLELGDSALYLCASSLDSGGYYGYTFGSGTRLTVV.